These 29 T cell receptor beta chains were sequenced from one sample in a study of blood T cell repertoires in COVID-19. The data were produced by immunoSEQ multiplex PCR, yet TCRdb's version contains in-frame clones alone and is incomplete. The table shows about 280,000 clones, with approximately 89% occurring only once. Sequencing input: peripheral blood. The receptors were gathered from a woman in her thirties with COVID-19, enrolled during active disease.

The rearrangement joins TRBV24-1 to TRBJ1-5; a possible D gene is TRBD1 (5 bases). The V and J ends lost 6 bases and 6 bases respectively, with 11 bases between them. Germline V gene sequence: CDR1 KGHDR, CDR2 SFDVKD. CDR3 length: 13 residues. The CDR3 region is CATSFQGLQPQHF. DNA of the CDR3: TGTGCCACCAGTTTTCAGGGTCTTCAGCCCCAGCATTTT.

The chain recombines TRBV7-2 with TRBJ2-3; TRBD2 is a possible D gene (6 bases). Deletions cut 6 bases from V and 4 bases from J, with 11 bases between. This CDR3 is built from 13 residues. CDR1 SGHTA and CDR2 FQGNSA come from the germline V gene. CDR3 in DNA: TGTGCCAGCAGACCCCCGGGGGCAGATACGCAGTATTTT. Translated, it gives CASRPPGADTQYF.

Points on this clone: The identical CDR3 is also encoded by other nucleotide sequences in the sample. The CDR3 is CASSLMGQGYEQYF. The CDR3 nucleotides are TGTGCCAGCAGCTTGATGGGACAGGGATACGAGCAGTACTTC. The chain is built from TRBV5-5 and TRBJ2-7; TRBD1 aligns across 9 bases. Germline CDR1 SGHKS, CDR2 YYEKEE (reference sequence). V gave up 1 base and J gave up 4 bases; unmatched junction bases: 3. This CDR3 contains 14 residues.

This chain uses TRBV10-3 with TRBJ1-2, with TRBD1 identical over 9 bases. After removal of 2 bases from V and 4 bases from J, the junction contained 8 bases not matched to a gene. Germline CDR1 and CDR2: ENHRY and SYGVKD. The CDR3 length is 16 residues. The CDR3 region has the DNA TGTGCCATCAGTGAGGCAACAGGGGGCGCTTTCTATGGCTACACCTTC. This sequence encodes CAISEATGGAFYGYTF.

The chain joins TRBV7-9 to TRBJ2-2, with 9 bases fitting TRBD1. Germline V gene sequence: CDR1 SEHNR, CDR2 FQNEAQ (reference sequence). J was trimmed by 6 bases and V by 5 bases; bases with no gene match: 10. The CDR3 totals 16 residues. The DNA of the CDR3 is TGTGCCAGCAGCCGCCTCGGGACAGGGAGGGCCGGGGAGCTGTTTTTT. Translating it yields CASSRLGTGRAGELFF.

The chain has TRBV6-5 and TRBJ2-1, with TRBD1 matching over 11 bases. Looked up from germline, CDR1 is MNHEY and CDR2 is SVGAGI. CDR3 length equals 14 residues. V shed 5 bases and J 13 bases; nucleotides not matched to a gene: 10. This CDR3 is CASSQTSGQGAQFF. The DNA of the CDR3 is TGTGCCAGCAGTCAAACCTCCGGACAGGGGGCTCAGTTCTTC.

The chain uses TRBV2 and TRBJ2-7, with TRBD2 as a possible D gene (6 bases). CDR3 length: 13 amino acids. Trimming shortened V by 5 bases and J by 2 bases, and 10 bases separated the two germline ends. The germline CDR1 and CDR2 sequences are SNHLY and FYNNEI. The CDR3 loop reads CASSTRLAYEQYF. CDR3 DNA: TGTGCCAGCAGTACTCGACTAGCCTACGAGCAGTACTTC.

The genes are TRBV2 and TRBJ1-5, with D perhaps matching TRBD1 (5 bases). Germline loops: CDR1 SNHLY, CDR2 FYNNEI. CDR3 length: 15 amino acids. V was clipped by 6 bases and J by 7 bases, with 19 bases between them. The CDR3 coding sequence is TGTGCCAGCAGCGATGGACAAGGGGAATACCAGCCCCAGCATTTT. It specifies CASSDGQGEYQPQHF.

This chain connects TRBV12-1 to TRBJ1-2; TRBD1 was called by the table and not checked on the DNA. TRBV12-1 is a documented pseudogene. CDR3 length: 16 amino acids. The CDR3 protein is CASSFGTDGFNYGYTF. The DNA of the CDR3 is TGTGCCAGCAGCTTTGGGACAGACGGATTTAACTATGGCTACACCTTC.

The V call is TRBV28, the J call TRBJ2-5; a weak D match, TRBD2 (6 bases). CDR3 length: 13 residues. Germline assignment: CDR1 MDHEN and CDR2 SYDVKM. V was cut by 6 bases and J by 5 bases, with 13 bases left in between. This chain's CDR3 is CASSVGLGETQYF. DNA of the CDR3: TGTGCCAGCAGCGTGGGACTGGGGGAGACCCAGTACTTC.

The V and J genes are TRBV28 and TRBJ2-2; weak D call: TRBD1 (5 bases). CDR1 is MDHEN and CDR2 is SYDVKM in the germline V gene. Trimming stripped 4 bases from V and 5 bases from J, with 14 bases between. This CDR3 has 15 residues. The CDR3, as DNA: TGTGCCAGCAGTTCAACAGGTATAGGAACCGGGGAGCTGTTTTTT. Protein product: CASSSTGIGTGELFF. Complete variable domain (other parts from reference TRBV28 and TRBJ2-2): DVKVTQSSRYLVKRTGEKVFLECVQDMDHENMFWYRQDPGLGLRLIYFSYDVKMKEKGDIPEGYSVSREKKERFSLILESASTNQTSMYLCASSSTGIGTGELFFGEGSRLTVL.

The V and J genes are TRBV7-9 and TRBJ1-2; 12 nucleotides align to TRBD1. The V gene end was trimmed by 5 bases and the J gene end by 4 bases; junction bases not matched to a gene: 11. CDR1 and CDR2 from the germline V gene are SEHNR and FQNEAQ (reference sequence). The CDR3 is 17 residues long. CDR3 bases: TGTGCCAGCAGCCCCCGGGACAGGGGGCCCACTAGCTATGGCTACACCTTC. Encoded protein: CASSPRDRGPTSYGYTF.

V and J are TRBV6-2 or TRBV6-3 and TRBJ1-2, with D unclear. Germline lookup yields CDR1 MNHEY and CDR2 SVGEGT. The V end lost 2 bases, the J end lost 3 bases, and 13 bases lay between the germline ends. This CDR3 is built from 15 residues. CDR3 DNA sequence: TGTGCCAGCAGTTACCCCCCCCAGGCCCACTATGGCTACACCTTC. The encoded protein is CASSYPPQAHYGYTF.

V usage is TRBV6-4 and J usage is TRBJ1-2; D is unresolved. This CDR3 is 14 amino acids long. Trimming took 2 bases from V and 4 from J, leaving 11 bases between them. Germline CDR1 and CDR2: MRHNA and SNTAGT. The CDR3 DNA is TGTGCCAGCAGTGACGGTCTGGGCCCCTATGGCTACACCTTC. Its translation: CASSDGLGPYGYTF.

The chain carries TRBV2 and TRBJ2-5, with TRBD2 identical over 10 bases. Germline V CDR1 and CDR2: SNHLY, FYNNEI. V dropped 6 bases and J dropped 5; count of bases not matched to a gene: 9. The CDR3 has 15 amino acids. The CDR3 here is CASRPKLAGRETQYF. In DNA, the CDR3 is TGTGCCAGCAGACCCAAACTAGCGGGGAGGGAGACCCAGTACTTC.

This rearrangement joins TRBV30 to TRBJ2-7; 11 bases align to TRBD2. The CDR3 spans 16 residues. Germline V CDR1 and CDR2: GTSNPN, SVGIG (reference sequence). J lost 5 bases, V lost 2 bases, and 11 bases had no gene match. The CDR3: CAWSTLAGGSRDEQYF. DNA for the CDR3: TGTGCCTGGAGTACGCTAGCGGGGGGCTCCAGGGACGAGCAGTACTTC.

The genes are TRBV6-6 and TRBJ2-7; the D gene is possibly TRBD1 (6 bases). Trimming shortened V by 6 bases and J by 7 bases, and 19 bases separated the two germline ends. This CDR3 region has 14 residues. Germline V gene lookup returns CDR1 MNHNY and CDR2 SVGAGI (reference sequence). CDR3: CASRPDRPLEEQYF. In nucleotides, the CDR3 is TGTGCCAGCAGACCAGACAGGCCGCTGGAGGAGCAGTACTTC.

The chain combines TRBV2 with TRBJ2-5; a weak D match, TRBD2 (6 bases). The CDR3 totals 14 residues. The germline CDR1 and CDR2 sequences are SNHLY and FYNNEI. V lost 7 bases, J lost 3 bases, and 15 bases lay in between. This CDR3 is CASNEEGWKETQYF. As DNA, the CDR3 is TGTGCCAGCAACGAGGAGGGATGGAAAGAGACCCAGTACTTC.

This sequence joins TRBV6-5 and TRBJ2-7; D is possibly TRBD1 (6 bases). The V end lost 4 bases, the J end lost 1 base, and 11 bases lay between the germline ends. The CDR3 runs 14 residues. Looked up from germline, CDR1 is MNHEY and CDR2 is SVGAGI. The CDR3 DNA reads TGTGCCAGCAGTTTCAGGGGCCGATCCTACGAGCAGTACTTC. This codes for CASSFRGRSYEQYF.

In nucleotides, the CDR3 is TGTGCCAGTAGTATAACCCCCCGGGACGTAACCTCGGGGGTCCAGCATTTT. Translating it yields CASSITPRDVTSGVQHF. This sequence joins TRBV19 and TRBJ1-5, with D possibly TRBD1 on 5 matching bases. Trimming took 2 bases from V and 12 from J, leaving 26 bases between them. There are 17 residues in the CDR3. The germline V gene has CDR1 LNHDA and CDR2 SQIVND (reference sequence).

This rearrangement joins TRBV4-1 to TRBJ1-1, with a possible D match to TRBD1 (5 bases). Per the germline V gene, CDR1 is MGHRA and CDR2 is YSYEKL. The V end lost 2 bases, the J end lost 5 bases, and 12 bases lay between the germline ends. CDR3 length equals 14 residues. The CDR3 here is CASSQTTGGTEAFF. CDR3 coding DNA: TGCGCCAGCAGCCAAACCACCGGGGGGACTGAAGCTTTCTTT.

This chain connects TRBV5-1 to TRBJ2-7; 11 bases fit TRBD2. The CDR3 is 15 amino acids. J was trimmed by 4 bases and V by 1 base; bases with no gene match: 4. Germline values: CDR1 SGHRS, CDR2 YFSETQ. The CDR3 DNA sequence: TGCGCCAGCAGCTTGAATGTAGCGGGGGGGTACGAGCAGTACTTC. As protein: CASSLNVAGGYEQYF.

The rearrangement links TRBV18 to TRBJ1-5; D not certain. V dropped 1 base and J dropped 5 bases, with 6 bases sitting between them. CDR1 and CDR2 from the germline V gene are KGHSH and LQKENI. The CDR3 loop spans 13 amino acids. CDR3 protein: CASSPQTDQPQHF. CDR3 DNA sequence: TGTGCCAGCTCACCACAAACGGATCAGCCCCAGCATTTT.

CDR3 region: CASSTRDRENTEAFF. In nucleotides, the CDR3 is TGTGCCAGCAGTACCCGGGACAGGGAGAACACTGAAGCTTTCTTT. The rearrangement uses TRBV6-5 and TRBJ1-1, with 9 bases fitting TRBD1. Unmatched junction bases numbered 5, after V lost 5 bases and J lost 1 base. CDR1 is MNHEY, CDR2 SVGAGI, per germline. The CDR3 sequence is 15 residues long.

This chain joins TRBV11-2 and TRBJ1-5; TRBD1 matches 8 bases. CDR1 and CDR2 (germline): SGHAT, FQNNGV. V gave up 6 bases and J gave up 7 bases; unmatched junction bases: 8. There are 14 residues in the CDR3. Here the CDR3 reads CASSGMDREQPQHF. The CDR3 bases are TGTGCCAGCAGTGGTATGGACAGGGAACAGCCCCAGCATTTT. Looking up the rest from reference TRBV11-2 and TRBJ1-5 gives the full variable domain: EAGVAQSPRYKIIEKRQSVAFWCNPISGHATLYWYQQILGQGPKLLIQFQNNGVVDDSQLPKDRFSAERLKGVDSTLKIQPAKLEDSAVYLCASSGMDREQPQHFGDGTRLSIL.

This chain joins TRBV4-2 and TRBJ2-1, with D tentatively TRBD2 (5 bases). Germline-derived CDR1 and CDR2 are LGHNA and YNFKEQ. Trimming pared 1 base from V and 13 bases from J, leaving 17 bases between. The CDR3 has 14 residues. DNA for the CDR3: TGTGCCAGCAGCCAAGTACGGCAGGCGGGCAATCAGTTCTTC. Translated: CASSQVRQAGNQFF.

This clone was recorded once. V and J are TRBV7-9 and TRBJ1-1; TRBD1 matches at 12 bases. V lost 3 bases and J lost 4; bases outside the gene matches: 6. CDR1 and CDR2 (germline): SEHNR, FQNEAQ (reference sequence). This CDR3 comprises 16 residues. CDR3 sequence reads: CASSFGTGGAGTEAFF. The CDR3 region has the DNA TGTGCCAGCAGCTTTGGGACAGGGGGCGCGGGCACTGAAGCTTTCTTT.

This chain links TRBV28 with TRBJ1-1; D uncertain. This CDR3 is built from 11 residues. V lost 4 bases to trimming and J lost 9 bases, with 9 bases between them. CDR1 and CDR2 (germline): MDHEN, SYDVKM. The CDR3 nucleotides are TGTGCCAGCAGTTCCCCCCTTAAAGCTTTCTTT. It yields the protein CASSSPLKAFF.

The V call is TRBV5-1, the J call TRBJ1-2; 8 nucleotides match TRBD1. Trimming at V came to 0 bases and at J to 4 bases, leaving 8 bases not matched to a gene. The CDR3 is 16 amino acids. Germline loops: CDR1 SGHRS, CDR2 YFSETQ. This CDR3 reads CASSLVGQGAIYGYTF. DNA for the CDR3: TGCGCCAGCAGCTTGGTTGGCCAGGGGGCGATCTATGGCTACACCTTC.